The sequence of this T cell receptor (beta chain) was determined in a study of blood T cell repertoires in COVID-19. In the study overall: Specimens from acute and convalescent COVID-19 originated in the United States, Italy and Spain. From T cells, B-cell-depleted T cells, or PBMCs came the material, which was cDNA or gDNA.

Per the original data handling: Quantification of nucleated cells was approximated via reference gene primer amplification. Assay: immunoSEQ multiplex PCR; the TCRdb copy retains only in-frame clones and omits some. Clone size and V and J calls were adopted from that table, with D and trimming inferred from the DNA. Found here are more than 95,000 clones, about 76% of them singletons; the top ten hold around two fifths. The CDR3 totals 14 residues. V gave up 4 bases and J gave up 2 bases; unmatched junction bases: 4. CDR1 and CDR2 (germline): SGHNT, YENEEA. The genes are TRBV11-3 and TRBJ1-2; 7 positions agree with TRBD1. Sequencing input: peripheral blood. The receptor comes from a man at least 80 years old with acute or convalescent COVID-19. The CDR3 DNA reads as TGTGCCAGCAGCTCCGACAGGGACAACTATGGCTACACCTTC. This gives the protein CASSSDRDNYGYTF.